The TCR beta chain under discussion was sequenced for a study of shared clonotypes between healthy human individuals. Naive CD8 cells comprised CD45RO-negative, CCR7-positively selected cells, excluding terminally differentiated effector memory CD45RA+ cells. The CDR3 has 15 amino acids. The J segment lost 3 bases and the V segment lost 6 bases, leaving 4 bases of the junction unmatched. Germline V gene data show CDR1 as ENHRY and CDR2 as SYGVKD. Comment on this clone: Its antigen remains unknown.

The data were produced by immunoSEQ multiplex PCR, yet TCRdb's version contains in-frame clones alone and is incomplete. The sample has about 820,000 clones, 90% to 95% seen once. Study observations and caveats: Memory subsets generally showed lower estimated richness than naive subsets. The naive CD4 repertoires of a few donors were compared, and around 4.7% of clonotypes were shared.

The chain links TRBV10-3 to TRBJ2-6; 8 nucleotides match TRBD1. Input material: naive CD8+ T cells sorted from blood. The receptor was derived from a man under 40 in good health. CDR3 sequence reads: CAIRMTGVGANVLTF. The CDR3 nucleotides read TGTGCCATCAGAATGACAGGGGTTGGGGCCAACGTCCTGACTTTC.